This is a list of T cell receptor beta chains from one sample in a study of blood T cell repertoires in COVID-19. Here immunoSEQ multiplex PCR was the method, and the copy in TCRdb shows in-frame clones only, minus some. The sample contains 270,000 or so clones, around 90% of which appear only once. The sequencing input was peripheral blood. The receptors shown here come from a woman in her sixties with COVID-19, enrolled during active disease. CDR3s include the opening cysteine and the closing phenylalanine or tryptophan. Each record gives: J gene, D gene, clone size, V gene, CDR3 DNA, CDR3 protein. The D gene is left open where the match is weak. Size tells how often a clone was seen (once, few, many) or the class of an expanded clone, and some rows leave it out.

j_call: TRBJ1-2
d_call: TRBD1
clone_size: -
v_call: TRBV6-5
cdr3_nt: TGTGCCAGCAGCAAGACAGGGGGCTATGGCTACACCTTC
cdr3_aa: CASSKTGGYGYTF

j_call: TRBJ1-2
d_call: -
clone_size: -
v_call: TRBV9
cdr3_nt: TGTGCCAGCAGCCTAGAGGTTGCGGTAGCTAACTATGGCTACACCTTC
cdr3_aa: CASSLEVAVANYGYTF

j_call: TRBJ2-7
d_call: -
clone_size: once
v_call: TRBV6-5
cdr3_nt: TGTGCCAGCAGTTACGGGGACGGGAGCTACGAGCAGTACTTC
cdr3_aa: CASSYGDGSYEQYF

j_call: TRBJ1-4
d_call: -
clone_size: -
v_call: TRBV19
cdr3_nt: TGTGCCAGTAGTATTGGGGGGGCTGTTGAAAAACTGTTTTTT
cdr3_aa: CASSIGGAVEKLFF

j_call: TRBJ1-2
d_call: -
clone_size: -
v_call: TRBV7-9
cdr3_nt: TGTGCCAGCAGCTTAGCCGCGGTCGGTAACTATGGCTACACCTTC
cdr3_aa: CASSLAAVGNYGYTF

j_call: TRBJ1-2
d_call: TRBD1
clone_size: -
v_call: TRBV20-1
cdr3_nt: TGCAGTGCTGACAGGGGGAGAGGCTACACCTTC
cdr3_aa: CSADRGRGYTF

j_call: TRBJ1-2
d_call: TRBD1
clone_size: -
v_call: TRBV5-5
cdr3_nt: TGTGCCAGCAGCTTTGGACAGGGTTACGGCTACACCTTC
cdr3_aa: CASSFGQGYGYTF

j_call: TRBJ1-1
d_call: -
clone_size: -
v_call: TRBV12-1
cdr3_nt: TGTGCCTCTGGGGAGGAGAGGAACACTGAAGCTTTCTTT
cdr3_aa: CASGEERNTEAFF

j_call: TRBJ2-2
d_call: TRBD2
clone_size: -
v_call: TRBV19
cdr3_nt: TGTGCCAGTCGGGGTTACAGCGGGGGGCGAGGGGCCGGGGAGCTGTTTTTT
cdr3_aa: CASRGYSGGRGAGELFF

j_call: TRBJ2-5
d_call: -
clone_size: large
v_call: TRBV6-2/TRBV6-3
cdr3_nt: TGTGCCAGCAGTTACTCGATTAATACGGGGAGGCAAGAGACCCAGTACTTC
cdr3_aa: CASSYSINTGRQETQYF

j_call: TRBJ1-4
d_call: TRBD1
clone_size: -
v_call: TRBV2
cdr3_nt: TGTGCCAGCAGTTCACAGGGGCGTGCAACTAATGAAAAACTGTTTTTT
cdr3_aa: CASSSQGRATNEKLFF

j_call: TRBJ2-7
d_call: -
clone_size: -
v_call: TRBV11-2
cdr3_nt: TGTGCCAGCAGCTTAGCAGGGGACCGATGGCACGAGCAGTACTTC
cdr3_aa: CASSLAGDRWHEQYF

j_call: TRBJ2-5
d_call: -
clone_size: -
v_call: TRBV7-2
cdr3_nt: TGTGCCAGCAGCCAACGGGGTGGTAACCAAGAGACCCAGTACTTC
cdr3_aa: CASSQRGGNQETQYF

j_call: TRBJ2-7
d_call: -
clone_size: -
v_call: TRBV3-1/TRBV3-2
cdr3_nt: TGTGCCAGCAGCCAAGAGAGTTCATTCTACGAGCAGTACTTC
cdr3_aa: CASSQESSFYEQYF

j_call: TRBJ2-7
d_call: -
clone_size: -
v_call: TRBV28
cdr3_nt: TGTGCCAGCCTACCCCCCGCGGTTTCGTATGTCGAGCAGTACTTC
cdr3_aa: CASLPPAVSYVEQYF

j_call: TRBJ2-5
d_call: TRBD2
clone_size: once
v_call: TRBV20-1
cdr3_nt: TGCAGTGCTAGTGGCATTAGCGGGGGGATCCAAGAGACCCAGTACTTC
cdr3_aa: CSASGISGGIQETQYF

j_call: TRBJ2-7
d_call: -
clone_size: -
v_call: TRBV5-4
cdr3_nt: TGTGCCAGCAGCTTGGCCGGGAATTACGAGCAGTACTTC
cdr3_aa: CASSLAGNYEQYF

j_call: TRBJ1-3
d_call: -
clone_size: -
v_call: TRBV5-5
cdr3_nt: TGTGCCAGCAGCTTACGGAGCTCTGGAAACACCATATATTTT
cdr3_aa: CASSLRSSGNTIYF

j_call: TRBJ2-7
d_call: -
clone_size: once
v_call: TRBV6-6
cdr3_nt: TGTGCCAGCACTCCGCCGGGTGGCACCTACGAGCAGTACTTC
cdr3_aa: CASTPPGGTYEQYF

j_call: TRBJ1-2
d_call: -
clone_size: -
v_call: TRBV29-1
cdr3_nt: TGCAGCGTTGAAGAGGGGGGAAAGGGCCGTTCATTC
cdr3_aa: CSVEEGGKGRSF

j_call: TRBJ2-3
d_call: TRBD2
clone_size: -
v_call: TRBV7-2
cdr3_nt: TGTGCCAGCAGCTCTTCTAGCGGGGGGGCATTAGATACGCAGTATTTT
cdr3_aa: CASSSSSGGALDTQYF

j_call: TRBJ1-2
d_call: -
clone_size: -
v_call: TRBV4-2
cdr3_nt: TGTGCCAGCAGCCAAGATTTAAGGACAGCAATTAACTATGGCTACACCTTC
cdr3_aa: CASSQDLRTAINYGYTF

j_call: TRBJ1-1
d_call: -
clone_size: -
v_call: TRBV23-1
cdr3_nt: TGCGCCAGCAGTCCCCCCCCCAGGGGCGAGAAGAACACTGAAGCTTTCTTT
cdr3_aa: CASSPPPRGEKNTEAFF

j_call: TRBJ1-4
d_call: -
clone_size: -
v_call: TRBV5-5
cdr3_nt: TGTGCCAGCAGCTTGGCGATCTACCGAGATAATGAAAAACTGTTTTTT
cdr3_aa: CASSLAIYRDNEKLFF

j_call: TRBJ2-3
d_call: TRBD2
clone_size: -
v_call: TRBV18
cdr3_nt: TGTGCCAGCTCCTTTAGCGGGGGGGCCGGGTCAGATACGCAGTATTTT
cdr3_aa: CASSFSGGAGSDTQYF

j_call: TRBJ1-1
d_call: TRBD1
clone_size: -
v_call: TRBV28
cdr3_nt: TGTGCCAGCAGTTTATGGGTAGACAGGGAGAACACTGAAGCTTTCTTT
cdr3_aa: CASSLWVDRENTEAFF

j_call: TRBJ2-7
d_call: TRBD1
clone_size: -
v_call: TRBV11-2
cdr3_nt: TGTGCCAGCAGCTCGACCGGGACAGTCTACGAGCAGTACTTC
cdr3_aa: CASSSTGTVYEQYF

j_call: TRBJ1-1
d_call: TRBD1
clone_size: -
v_call: TRBV5-1
cdr3_nt: TGCGCCAGCAGCTTACCGGACAGGGGGCGAGTAGTAGAGCGCACTGAAGCTTTCTTT
cdr3_aa: CASSLPDRGRVVERTEAFF

j_call: TRBJ1-2
d_call: TRBD1
clone_size: -
v_call: TRBV19
cdr3_nt: TGTGCCAGTAGTCTGGGACAGGGGGCGCGGGGCTATGGCTACACCTTC
cdr3_aa: CASSLGQGARGYGYTF

j_call: TRBJ2-3
d_call: TRBD2
clone_size: -
v_call: TRBV7-2
cdr3_nt: TGTGCCAGCAGCTCTCCTAGCGGGTGGAGCACAGATACGCAGTATTTT
cdr3_aa: CASSSPSGWSTDTQYF

j_call: TRBJ2-1
d_call: TRBD2
clone_size: -
v_call: TRBV6-5
cdr3_nt: TGTGCCAGCAGTAGCGGGGGGGCGGGTCGAGATGAGCAGTTCTTC
cdr3_aa: CASSSGGAGRDEQFF

j_call: TRBJ2-3
d_call: TRBD1
clone_size: -
v_call: TRBV19
cdr3_nt: TGTGCCAGTAGTGAAAGGGGGCTGGCGGATACGCAGTATTTT
cdr3_aa: CASSERGLADTQYF

j_call: TRBJ1-1
d_call: -
clone_size: -
v_call: TRBV29-1
cdr3_nt: TGCAGCGGTAAACAGCTCTTGAACACTGAAGCTTTCTTT
cdr3_aa: CSGKQLLNTEAFF

j_call: TRBJ2-7
d_call: -
clone_size: -
v_call: TRBV6-1
cdr3_nt: TGTGCCAGCAGTGAAGAGCAGGGGACCTACGAGCAGTACTTC
cdr3_aa: CASSEEQGTYEQYF

j_call: TRBJ1-1
d_call: -
clone_size: -
v_call: TRBV7-9
cdr3_nt: TGTGCCAGCAGCCCCAAGGGAGGGAACACTGAAGCTTTCTTT
cdr3_aa: CASSPKGGNTEAFF

j_call: TRBJ1-3
d_call: -
clone_size: -
v_call: TRBV2
cdr3_nt: TGTGCCAGCGGACTGAAGGGGAGGGGAAACACCATATATTTT
cdr3_aa: CASGLKGRGNTIYF

j_call: TRBJ1-1
d_call: TRBD1
clone_size: -
v_call: TRBV5-3
cdr3_nt: TGTGCCAGAAGCTTCTTCGGACAGGGGGTACGGAACACTGAAGCTTTCTTT
cdr3_aa: CARSFFGQGVRNTEAFF

j_call: TRBJ1-1
d_call: -
clone_size: -
v_call: TRBV12-3/TRBV12-4
cdr3_nt: TGTGCCAGCAGATTCGGTGAAGCTTTCTTT
cdr3_aa: CASRFGEAFF

j_call: TRBJ1-3
d_call: TRBD1
clone_size: once
v_call: TRBV19
cdr3_nt: TGTGCCAGTAGTATAGGGGACAGGAACGAAAACACCATATATTTT
cdr3_aa: CASSIGDRNENTIYF

j_call: TRBJ1-3
d_call: -
clone_size: -
v_call: TRBV29-1
cdr3_nt: TGCAGCGTGAGGCTGGGCTCTGGAAACACCATATATTTT
cdr3_aa: CSVRLGSGNTIYF

j_call: TRBJ1-1
d_call: TRBD1
clone_size: -
v_call: TRBV4-2
cdr3_nt: TGTGCCAGCAGCCGCCTTGGGACAGGGGATTTGAACACTGAAGCTTTCTTT
cdr3_aa: CASSRLGTGDLNTEAFF

j_call: TRBJ1-5
d_call: -
clone_size: -
v_call: TRBV2
cdr3_nt: TGTGCCAGCGTCCGGGGTAACAATCAGCCCCAGCATTTT
cdr3_aa: CASVRGNNQPQHF

j_call: TRBJ2-7
d_call: -
clone_size: -
v_call: TRBV4-3
cdr3_nt: TGCGCCAGCAGCCCCAACGCGATCCCCTACGAGCAGTACTTC
cdr3_aa: CASSPNAIPYEQYF

j_call: TRBJ1-1
d_call: -
clone_size: -
v_call: TRBV12-3/TRBV12-4
cdr3_nt: TGTGCCAGCAGTTTCGGAGGGGCCACTGAAGCTTTCTTT
cdr3_aa: CASSFGGATEAFF

j_call: TRBJ2-7
d_call: TRBD1
clone_size: -
v_call: TRBV6-5
cdr3_nt: TGTGCCAGCAGGCCCACAGGGGCGAGGTCCGAGCAGTACTTC
cdr3_aa: CASRPTGARSEQYF

j_call: TRBJ1-1
d_call: -
clone_size: -
v_call: TRBV5-1
cdr3_nt: TGCGCCAGCAGCTTGGCCCCGGGAGCCTTAGTTGAAGCTTTCTTT
cdr3_aa: CASSLAPGALVEAFF

j_call: TRBJ2-3
d_call: -
clone_size: -
v_call: TRBV11-1
cdr3_nt: TGTGCCAGCAGCCTACTACCTAGCACAGATACGCAGTATTTT
cdr3_aa: CASSLLPSTDTQYF